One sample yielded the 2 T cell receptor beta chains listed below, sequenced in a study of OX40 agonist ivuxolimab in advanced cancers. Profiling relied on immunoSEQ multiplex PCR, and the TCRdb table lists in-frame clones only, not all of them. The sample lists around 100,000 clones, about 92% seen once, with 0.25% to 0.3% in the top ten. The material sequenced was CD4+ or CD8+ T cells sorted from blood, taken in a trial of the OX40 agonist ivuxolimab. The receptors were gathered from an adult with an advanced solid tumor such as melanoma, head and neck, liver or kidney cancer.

CDR3 coding DNA: TGCGCCAGCAGCTTTGGCAATAGCGGTTTCACAGATACGCAGTATTTT. Amino acids: CASSFGNSGFTDTQYF. The chain carries TRBV5-1 and TRBJ2-3, with D possibly matching TRBD2 (6 bases). CDR3 length: 16 residues. CDR1 SGHRS and CDR2 YFSETQ come from the germline V gene. The V and J ends lost 2 bases and 2 bases respectively, with 15 bases between them.

CDR3 in amino acids: CATSRGGPTYGYTF. CDR3 bases: TGTGCCACCAGCAGAGGAGGACCTACTTATGGCTACACCTTC. The rearrangement links TRBV15 to TRBJ1-2; D remains ambiguous. The CDR3 loop spans 14 amino acids. The V end lost 1 base, the J end lost 5 bases, and 11 bases lay between the germline ends. Germline V gene data show CDR1 as LNHNV and CDR2 as YYDKDF (reference sequence).